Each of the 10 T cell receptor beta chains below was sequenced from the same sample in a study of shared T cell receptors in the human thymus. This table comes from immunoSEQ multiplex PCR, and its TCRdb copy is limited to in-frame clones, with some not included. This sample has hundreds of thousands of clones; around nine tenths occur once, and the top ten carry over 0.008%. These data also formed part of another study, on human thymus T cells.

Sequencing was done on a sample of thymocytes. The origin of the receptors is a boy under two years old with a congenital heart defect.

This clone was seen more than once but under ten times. CDR3 nucleotide sequence: TGTGCCAGCAGCTTGGAGGACTTATACTACAATGAGCAGTTCTTC. This sequence encodes CASSLEDLYYNEQFF. This chain connects TRBV5-8 to TRBJ2-1, with D possibly matching TRBD2 (5 bases). The CDR3 runs to 15 residues. Trimming removed 0 bases at V and 3 bases at J, with 10 bases between. Germline lookup yields CDR1 SGHTS and CDR2 YDEGEE.

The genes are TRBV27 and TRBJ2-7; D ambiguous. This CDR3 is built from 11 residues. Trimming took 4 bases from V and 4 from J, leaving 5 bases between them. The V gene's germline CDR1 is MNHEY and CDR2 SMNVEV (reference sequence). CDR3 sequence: CASSSKYEQYF. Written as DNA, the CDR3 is TGTGCCAGCAGTTCCAAATACGAGCAGTACTTC.

This chain's CDR3 is CASSKGPGTSGRIDEQYF. CDR3 nucleotide sequence: TGTGCCAGCAGCAAAGGCCCGGGGACTAGCGGGAGGATTGACGAGCAGTACTTC. V gene TRBV21-1 combines with J gene TRBJ2-7; no DNA check was done on the table's D call, TRBD2. TRBV21-1 is a known pseudogene. CDR3 size: 18 residues.

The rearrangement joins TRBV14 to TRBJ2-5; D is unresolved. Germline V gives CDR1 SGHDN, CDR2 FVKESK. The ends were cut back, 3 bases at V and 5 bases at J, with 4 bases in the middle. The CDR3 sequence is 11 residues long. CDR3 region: CASSQAETQYF. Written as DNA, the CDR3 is TGTGCCAGCAGCCAGGCCGAGACCCAGTACTTC.

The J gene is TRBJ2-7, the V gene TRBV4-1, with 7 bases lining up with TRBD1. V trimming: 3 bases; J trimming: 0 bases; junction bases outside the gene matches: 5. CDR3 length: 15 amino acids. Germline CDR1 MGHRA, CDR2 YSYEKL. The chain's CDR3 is CASSHRTGASYEQYF. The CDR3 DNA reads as TGCGCCAGCAGCCACCGGACAGGTGCCTCCTACGAGCAGTACTTC.

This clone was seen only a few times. The chain's CDR3 is CASSVRQGNTEAFF. CDR3 coding DNA: TGCGCCAGCAGCGTGCGACAGGGGAACACTGAAGCTTTCTTT. The chain employs TRBV4-3 and TRBJ1-1; 7 nucleotides line up with TRBD1. Germline V CDR1 and CDR2: LGHNA, YSLEER. J lost 1 base, V lost 5 bases, and 4 bases had no gene match. The CDR3 extends over 14 amino acids.

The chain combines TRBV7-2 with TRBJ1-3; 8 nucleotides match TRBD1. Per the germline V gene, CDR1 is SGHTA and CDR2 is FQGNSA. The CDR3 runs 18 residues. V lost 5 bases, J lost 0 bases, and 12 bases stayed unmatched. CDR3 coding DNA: TGTGCCAGCAGCCCCTCCCGGGGGGACAGGAGCTCTGGAAACACCATATATTTT. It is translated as CASSPSRGDRSSGNTIYF.

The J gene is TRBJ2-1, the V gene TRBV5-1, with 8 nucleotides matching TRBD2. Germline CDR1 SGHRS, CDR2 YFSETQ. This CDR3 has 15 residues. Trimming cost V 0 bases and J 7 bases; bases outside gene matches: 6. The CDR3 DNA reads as TGCGCCAGCAGCTTGGCACGGGAGGGCCGTAATGAGCAGTTCTTC. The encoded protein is CASSLAREGRNEQFF.

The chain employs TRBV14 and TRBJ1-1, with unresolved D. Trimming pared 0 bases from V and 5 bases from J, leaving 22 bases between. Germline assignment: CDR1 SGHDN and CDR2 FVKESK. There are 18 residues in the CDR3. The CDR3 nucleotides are TGTGCCAGCAGCCAAGATGGGAGGGAAGAAACGAAAAGGACTGAAGCTTTCTTT. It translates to CASSQDGREETKRTEAFF. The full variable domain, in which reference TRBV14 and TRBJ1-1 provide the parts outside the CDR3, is EAGVTQFPSHSVIEKGQTVTLRCDPISGHDNLYWYRRVMGKEIKFLLHFVKESKQDESGMPNNRFLAERTGGTYSTLKVQPAELEDSGVYFCASSQDGREETKRTEAFFGQGTRLTVV.

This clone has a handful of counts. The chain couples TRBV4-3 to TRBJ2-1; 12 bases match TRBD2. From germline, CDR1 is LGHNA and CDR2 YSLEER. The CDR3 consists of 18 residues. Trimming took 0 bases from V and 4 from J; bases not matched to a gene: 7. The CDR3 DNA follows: TGCGCCAGCAGCCAAGATCGCGGACTAGCGGGACCGTACAATGAGCAGTTCTTC. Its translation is CASSQDRGLAGPYNEQFF.